A selection of T cell receptor beta chains follows, all from one sample in a study of cytomegalovirus exposure and HLA in healthy donors. Measured with immunoSEQ multiplex PCR; TCRdb has only the in-frame clones, and not every one. The specimen's table records roughly 120,000 clones. The specimen sequenced was PBMCs. These receptors were obtained from a young man in good health and CMV-seronegative. Each CDR3 is given with its conserved first and last residue. A D gene is named only where the DNA matches it firmly.

CASRPSGSGEQYF,TGTGCCAGCAGGCCTAGCGGGAGCGGCGAGCAGTACTTC,13,TRBD2,TRBV7-2,TRBJ2-7
CASSFRTTFYEQYF,TGTGCCAGCAGTTTCCGGACAACCTTCTACGAGCAGTACTTC,14,NA,TRBV6-5,TRBJ2-7
CASSLDPGRQGNTEAFF,TGTGCCAGCAGTCTAGACCCGGGAAGACAGGGGAACACTGAAGCTTTCTTT,17,TRBD1,TRBV2,TRBJ1-1
CATSRDLAADTQYF,TGTGCCACCAGCAGAGATCTCGCGGCAGATACGCAGTATTTT,14,NA,TRBV15,TRBJ2-3
CASSERRGGRASGNEQFF,TGTGCCAGCAGTGAGCGCCGCGGCGGGAGGGCCAGTGGCAATGAGCAGTTCTTC,18,TRBD2,TRBV25-1,TRBJ2-1
CASSSGTSGRTDTQYF,TGTGCCAGCAGCTCCGGGACTAGCGGGAGAACAGATACGCAGTATTTT,16,TRBD2,TRBV11-3,TRBJ2-3
CASSLAGSGRQTQYF,TGTGCCAGCAGCTTAGCGGGTAGCGGGCGCCAGACCCAGTACTTC,15,TRBD2,TRBV7-2,TRBJ2-5
CAWVGQGTTNYGYTF,TGTGCCTGGGTAGGACAGGGGACTACTAACTATGGCTACACCTTC,15,TRBD1,TRBV30,TRBJ1-2
CASSEADYSYEQYF,TGTGCCAGCAGTGAAGCAGACTACTCCTACGAGCAGTACTTC,14,NA,TRBV2,TRBJ2-7
CASSSDGVNTEAFF,TGCGCCAGCAGCTCGGACGGGGTGAACACTGAAGCTTTCTTT,14,NA,TRBV5-1,TRBJ1-1
CASSASDAPGQESTQYF,TGTGCCAGTAGTGCTTCTGACGCACCGGGACAGGAGAGTACGCAGTATTTT,17,TRBD1,TRBV19,TRBJ2-3
CASSEQSYEQYF,TGTGCCAGCAGCGAACAGTCCTACGAGCAGTACTTC,12,NA,TRBV2,TRBJ2-7
CASTERGLATEAFF,TGTGCCAGCACGGAAAGAGGGTTGGCGACTGAAGCTTTCTTT,14,NA,TRBV27,TRBJ1-1
CASSLLASGSDEQYF,TGCGCCAGCAGCTTGCTGGCTAGCGGGAGTGACGAGCAGTACTTC,15,TRBD2,TRBV5-1,TRBJ2-7
CASSPPTHQGNTGELFF,TGTGCCAGCAGCCCCCCGACTCACCAGGGAAACACCGGGGAGCTGTTTTTT,17,NA,TRBV7-2,TRBJ2-2
CASSTLGLVGTDTQYF,TGTGCCAGCAGTACCCTGGGACTGGTAGGCACAGATACGCAGTATTTT,16,NA,TRBV28,TRBJ2-3
CASSPGTGVWTGELFF,TGTGCCAGCAGTCCCGGGACAGGGGTATGGACCGGGGAGCTGTTTTTT,16,TRBD1,TRBV2,TRBJ2-2
CASSPKNLGVEQFF,TGTGCCAGCAGCCCCAAAAACCTCGGGGTTGAGCAGTTCTTC,14,NA,TRBV9,TRBJ2-1
CASSYSTGTAQETQYF,TGTGCCAGCAGTTACTCTACCGGGACTGCGCAAGAGACCCAGTACTTC,16,NA,TRBV6-5,TRBJ2-5
CASSSTGITYEQYF,TGTGCCAGCAGCTCAACAGGAATAACCTACGAGCAGTACTTC,14,NA,TRBV7-9,TRBJ2-7
CASSFTVVYGYTF,TGTGCCAGCAGCTTCACGGTAGTATATGGCTACACCTTC,13,NA,TRBV7-2,TRBJ1-2
CASRERSTSTDTQYF,TGTGCCAGCAGGGAGAGATCTACTAGCACAGATACGCAGTATTTT,15,NA,TRBV2,TRBJ2-3
CATSHDRGRDEKLFF,TGTGCCACCAGCCATGACAGGGGGCGCGATGAAAAACTGTTTTTT,15,TRBD1,TRBV15,TRBJ1-4
CSVEEGAGAGELFF,TGCAGCGTTGAAGAGGGGGCGGGTGCCGGGGAGCTGTTTTTT,14,NA,TRBV29-1,TRBJ2-2
CASSQVLFSGNTIYF,TGCGCCAGCAGCCAAGTGTTATTCTCTGGAAACACCATATATTTT,15,NA,TRBV4-3,TRBJ1-3
CATSRDPGQPQHF,TGTGCCACCAGCAGAGATCCCGGTCAGCCCCAGCATTTT,13,NA,TRBV15,TRBJ1-5
CASSLGPLHRGYPYEQYF,TGCGCCAGCAGCTTGGGGCCCCTTCACAGGGGGTACCCCTACGAGCAGTACTTC,18,TRBD1,TRBV5-1,TRBJ2-7
CASSLDAGAYNEQFF,TGTGCCAGCAGCTTGGACGCGGGAGCCTACAATGAGCAGTTCTTC,15,TRBD2,TRBV5-5,TRBJ2-1